The source of this TCR beta chain is a study of blood T cell repertoires in COVID-19. Looking at the study overall: Spain, Italy and the United States supplied samples that represented acute and convalescent COVID-19. The cDNA or gDNA used as material had been derived from T cells, B-cell-depleted T cells, or PBMCs.

CDR3 size: 14 residues. Trimming left V 2 bases short and J 0 bases short, with 9 bases between. Germline values: CDR1 SGHRS, CDR2 YFSETQ. Authors' processing steps: Reference gene primer amplification gave nucleated cell count estimates. Sequencing was performed with immunoSEQ multiplex PCR; in TCRdb, only in-frame clones are kept and a portion is missing. V, J and clone size were drawn from that table, and D and trimming were deduced from the DNA. The sample records tens of thousands of clones, 80% to 85% being singletons. The sequence came from a human donor in a cohort sampled during active COVID-19. Specimen: peripheral blood. The chain joins TRBV5-1 to TRBJ2-7, with a possible D match to TRBD2 (6 bases). CDR3 DNA: TGCGCCAGCAGCTTCGGAGGGGCCTCCTACGAGCAGTACTTC. Translation: CASSFGGASYEQYF.